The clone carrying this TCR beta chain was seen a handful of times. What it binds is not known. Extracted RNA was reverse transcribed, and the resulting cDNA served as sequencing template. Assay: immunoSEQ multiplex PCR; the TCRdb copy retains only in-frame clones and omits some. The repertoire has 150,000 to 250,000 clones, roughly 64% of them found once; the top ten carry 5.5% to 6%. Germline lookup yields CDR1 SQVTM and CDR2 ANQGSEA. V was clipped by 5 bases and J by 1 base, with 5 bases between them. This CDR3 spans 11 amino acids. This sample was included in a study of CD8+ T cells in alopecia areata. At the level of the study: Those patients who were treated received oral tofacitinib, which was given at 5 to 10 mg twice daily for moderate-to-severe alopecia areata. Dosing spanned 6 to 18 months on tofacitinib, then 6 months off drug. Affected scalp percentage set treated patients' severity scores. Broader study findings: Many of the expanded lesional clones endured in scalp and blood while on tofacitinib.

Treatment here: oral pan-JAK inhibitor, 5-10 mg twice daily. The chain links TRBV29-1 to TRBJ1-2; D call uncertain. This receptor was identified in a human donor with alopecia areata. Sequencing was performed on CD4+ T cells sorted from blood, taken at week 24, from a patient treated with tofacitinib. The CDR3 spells CSVILNYGYTF. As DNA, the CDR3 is TGCAGCGTTATACTTAACTATGGCTACACCTTC.